These T cell receptor beta chains were read from a single sample in a study of T cell responses to AZD1222 COVID-19 vaccine. Using immunoSEQ multiplex PCR, the repertoire was profiled, and TCRdb retains in-frame clones only, with some absent. The profile shows some 140,000 clones, about 90% of them singletons. Sequences were derived from peripheral blood, sampled on day 0 of AZD1222 vaccination. These receptors were obtained from an adult in good health. CDR3s include the opening cysteine and the closing phenylalanine or tryptophan. A D gene is named only where the DNA matches it firmly. Clone size is stated in some rows and not others, as once, few, many or a class when expanded.

15 TRBJ1-5 NA NA TRBV2 TGTGCCAGCAGTGCAGAGGAGGTATTTTATCAGCCCCAGCATTTT CASSAEEVFYQPQHF
16 TRBJ2-1 NA few TRBV19 TGTGCCAGTAGTACCTCCTACGATAGCTCCTACAATGAGCAGTTCTTC CASSTSYDSSYNEQFF
15 TRBJ1-2 NA NA TRBV7-9 TGTGCCAGCAGCCCTGGGGCAGGGCTGAAGAATGGCTACACCTTC CASSPGAGLKNGYTF
14 TRBJ1-1 NA NA TRBV5-1 TGCGCCAGCAGCTTGTCGGGTCTGAACACTGAAGCTTTCTTT CASSLSGLNTEAFF
14 TRBJ2-7 TRBD1 once TRBV4-3 TGCGCCAGCAGCCCTTTGGACAGGGCCTACGAGCAGTACTTC CASSPLDRAYEQYF
16 TRBJ1-2 NA NA TRBV7-9 TGTGCCAGCAGCTCGTTTCGGGACGGATCCTTCCATGGCTACACCTTC CASSSFRDGSFHGYTF
16 TRBJ2-1 NA NA TRBV19 TGTGCCAGTAGTATCGGGCGGGGCAGCTCCTACAATGAGCAGTTCTTC CASSIGRGSSYNEQFF
13 TRBJ2-4 NA once TRBV24-1 TGTGCCACCAGTCGCCCAGGGACAAACATTCAGTACTTC CATSRPGTNIQYF
15 TRBJ1-3 NA NA TRBV9 TGTGCCAGCAGCACCGGGTCGGGTCCTGGAAACACCATATATTTT CASSTGSGPGNTIYF
16 TRBJ2-3 NA once TRBV4-2 TGTGCCAGCAGCCATCCCGGAACTGGGAGCACAGATACGCAGTATTTT CASSHPGTGSTDTQYF
11 TRBJ1-2 NA NA TRBV12-3/TRBV12-4 TGTGCCACCCGGGGGGGGGACGGCTACACCTTC CATRGGDGYTF
15 TRBJ1-2 TRBD1 NA TRBV11-3 TGTGCCAGCAGCTTAGTCATCCGACAGGGCCAAGGCTACACCTTC CASSLVIRQGQGYTF
15 TRBJ2-4 NA NA TRBV6-5 TGTGCCAGCAGTCCGAGGACGGGAGCCAAAAACATTCAGTACTTC CASSPRTGAKNIQYF